The 27 T cell receptor beta chains below come from one sample, sequenced in a study of T cell changes during pregnancy in multiple sclerosis. Generated by immunoSEQ multiplex PCR, the TCRdb table keeps only in-frame clones and is missing some. The sample lists 65,000 or so clones; around 90% were seen once. Sequencing was performed on peripheral blood, taken in the second trimester of pregnancy. The origin of the receptors is a female donor in good health, enrolled as a control in a pregnancy study.

The rearrangement uses TRBV30 and TRBJ2-7; D might be TRBD2 (5 bases). The CDR3 runs to 14 residues. V dropped 4 bases and J dropped 10 bases, with 23 bases sitting between them. Germline loops: CDR1 GTSNPN, CDR2 SVGIG (reference sequence). CDR3 residues: CAWTLLGGRGIQYF. For the CDR3, the DNA is TGTGCCTGGACTCTACTTGGAGGCCGCGGAATACAGTACTTC.

CDR3 loop: CSVGGPSGNTIYF. CDR3 nucleotide sequence: TGCAGCGTTGGAGGGCCTTCTGGAAACACCATATATTTT. The chain employs TRBV29-1 and TRBJ1-3; D is unclear. Germline V CDR1 and CDR2: SQVTM, ANQGSEA. Trimming left V 4 bases short and J 1 base short, with 8 bases between. The CDR3 is made up of 13 amino acids.

The V and J genes are TRBV5-6 and TRBJ2-1; perhaps TRBD2 as D (5 bases). CDR3 size: 13 residues. Germline-derived CDR1 and CDR2 are SGHDT and YYEEEE. V lost 2 bases, J lost 9 bases, and 12 bases lay in between. In nucleotides, the CDR3 is TGTGCCAGCAGCTTACTACTAGTAGGTGAGCAGTTCTTC. This encodes CASSLLLVGEQFF.

The chain joins TRBV7-9 to TRBJ2-1, with D uncertain. The CDR3 consists of 11 residues. Germline CDR1 SEHNR, CDR2 FQNEAQ (reference sequence). Trimming took off 5 bases at V and 6 bases at J, with 5 bases between the two ends. The CDR3 DNA reads TGTGCCAGCAGCGCGTTCAATGAGCAGTTCTTC. This encodes CASSAFNEQFF.

The rearrangement joins TRBV29-1 to TRBJ2-2; TRBD1 matches 10 bases. Germline V gene lookup returns CDR1 SQVTM and CDR2 ANQGSEA. The CDR3 length is 13 residues. V was pared by 6 bases and J by 4 bases, with 2 bases of the junction left unmatched. As DNA, the CDR3 is TGCAGCGTCCGGACAGGGGGCACCGGGGAGCTGTTTTTT. Protein product: CSVRTGGTGELFF.

This chain links TRBV7-2 with TRBJ2-7, with a possible D match to TRBD2 (6 bases). The CDR3 covers 11 residues. Deletions cut 8 bases from V and 7 bases from J, with 12 bases between. Germline V gene data show CDR1 as SGHTA and CDR2 as FQGNSA. The CDR3 reads CASRSGEEQYF. As DNA, the CDR3 is TGTGCCAGCCGGTCGGGAGAGGAGCAGTACTTC.

This rearrangement joins TRBV4-1 to TRBJ1-6; D is perhaps TRBD1 (5 bases). The CDR3 is 14 amino acids. Trimming took off 0 bases at V and 10 bases at J, with 10 bases between the two ends. Germline CDR1 is MGHRA and CDR2 is YSYEKL. This CDR3 is CASSQDRVGSPLHF. CDR3 nucleotides: TGCGCCAGCAGCCAAGACAGGGTAGGATCACCCCTCCACTTT.

V and J are TRBV27 and TRBJ2-7; 11 bases fit TRBD2. The germline gives CDR1 MNHEY, CDR2 SMNVEV (reference sequence). The CDR3 contains 16 residues. The junction had 8 bases not matched to a gene; V was cut back by 1 base and J by 6 bases. The CDR3 sequence is CASSLFPVAGGFEQYF. CDR3 DNA: TGTGCCAGCAGTTTATTCCCCGTAGCGGGAGGGTTCGAGCAGTACTTC.

The chain recombines TRBV6-1 with TRBJ1-1; unclear D gene. Germline loops: CDR1 MNHNS, CDR2 SASEGT. Trimming removed 7 bases at V and 2 bases at J, with 14 bases between. The CDR3 length is 14 residues. CDR3 in DNA: TGTGCCAGCAATCAACAGACCCCAAACACTGAAGCTTTCTTT. Residues: CASNQQTPNTEAFF.

V gene TRBV6-4 combines with J gene TRBJ2-2; tentatively, D is TRBD2 (5 bases). The ends were cut back, 8 bases at V and 2 bases at J, with 12 bases in the middle. CDR3 length equals 14 residues. In germline, CDR1 is MRHNA, CDR2 SNTAGT. CDR3 loop: CASQSGPNTGELFF. CDR3 in DNA: TGTGCCAGCCAGAGCGGTCCAAACACCGGGGAGCTGTTTTTT.

The V and J genes are TRBV9 and TRBJ2-6; no clear D. V was clipped by 1 base and J by 1 base, with 6 bases between them. The CDR3 loop spans 15 amino acids. Germline V gene sequence: CDR1 SGDLS, CDR2 YYNGEE. The CDR3 DNA reads TGTGCCAGCAGCGTACCTAAATCTGGGGCCAACGTCCTGACTTTC. Translation: CASSVPKSGANVLTF.

The chain combines TRBV27 with TRBJ2-7, with D maybe TRBD2 (6 bases). Trimming removed 7 bases at V and 2 bases at J, with 15 bases between. Germline CDR1 reads MNHEY; CDR2 reads SMNVEV (reference sequence). The CDR3 has 14 residues. CDR3: CASTADGRTYEQYF. The CDR3 DNA follows: TGTGCCAGCACTGCCGACGGGAGAACCTACGAGCAGTACTTC.

J is TRBJ1-1 and V is TRBV9; 8 bases agree with TRBD1. The CDR3 has 16 residues. Germline CDR1 SGDLS, CDR2 YYNGEE. The trim removed 3 bases at V and 6 bases at J, leaving 13 bases unmatched. The CDR3 loop is CASSAFQGALFPEAFF. For the CDR3, the DNA is TGTGCCAGCAGCGCGTTTCAGGGGGCGCTGTTTCCTGAAGCTTTCTTT. Variable domain in full (rest from reference TRBV9 and TRBJ1-1): DSGVTQTPKHLITATGQRVTLRCSPRSGDLSVYWYQQSLDQGLQFLIQYYNGEERAKGNILERFSAQQFPDLHSELNLSSLELGDSALYFCASSAFQGALFPEAFFGQGTRLTVV.

This rearrangement joins TRBV25-1 to TRBJ2-1; 9 bases are shared with TRBD2. Germline assignment: CDR1 MGHDK and CDR2 SYGVNS. The CDR3 runs 16 residues. The V segment lost 4 bases and the J segment 6 bases; nucleotides outside the gene matches: 10. CDR3 sequence: CASSATGGTSINEQFF. The CDR3 DNA is TGTGCCAGCAGTGCCACTGGGGGGACTAGCATCAATGAGCAGTTCTTC.

The rearrangement joins TRBV19 to TRBJ2-7, with 11 bases that match TRBD2. Per germline, CDR1 LNHDA and CDR2 SQIVND (reference sequence). The J segment lost 3 bases and the V segment lost 3 bases, leaving 16 bases of the junction unmatched. The CDR3 totals 19 residues. CDR3 DNA: TGTGCCAGTAGTATTCGGGCTAGCGGGAGGAGTCCCCTACTCTACGAGCAGTACTTC. This encodes CASSIRASGRSPLLYEQYF.

The CDR3 DNA reads as TGTGCCAGCAGTTCCTCCCAGACAGGGGGTAGTGGTGGCTACACCTTC. Protein sequence: CASSSSQTGGSGGYTF. The chain employs TRBV27 and TRBJ1-2, with 9 bases lining up with TRBD1. Germline CDR1 reads MNHEY; CDR2 reads SMNVEV (reference sequence). Germline trimming cut 4 bases from V and 7 bases from J; bases unmatched to any gene: 13. This CDR3 comprises 16 residues.

The gene calls are TRBV5-1 and TRBJ1-6; 7 bases are a match to TRBD1. Germline V gene sequence: CDR1 SGHRS, CDR2 YFSETQ. The V gene end was trimmed by 2 bases and the J gene end by 0 bases; junction bases not matched to a gene: 11. This CDR3 has 19 residues. The CDR3 nucleotides are TGCGCCAGCAGCTTAGACCCGGGACAGCCGAGCTCCTATAATTCACCCCTCCACTTT. Amino acids: CASSLDPGQPSSYNSPLHF.

The J gene is TRBJ2-7, the V gene TRBV7-9; 7 bases agree with TRBD2. The V segment lost 5 bases and the J segment 3 bases; nucleotides outside the gene matches: 10. Germline assignment: CDR1 SEHNR and CDR2 FQNEAQ (reference sequence). The CDR3 contains 15 residues. CDR3 DNA sequence: TGTGCCAGCAGCCCCCGGCTAGCGGAACGCTACGAGCAGTACTTC. Amino acids: CASSPRLAERYEQYF.

The chain recombines TRBV11-2 with TRBJ2-5; 10 nucleotides agree with TRBD2. This CDR3 region has 16 residues. Germline values: CDR1 SGHAT, CDR2 FQNNGV. Trimming took 0 bases from V and 7 from J; bases not matched to a gene: 8. CDR3 loop: CASSLEPSGGLGTQYF. Here the CDR3 DNA reads TGTGCCAGCAGCTTAGAGCCTAGCGGGGGCCTCGGGACCCAGTACTTC.

The rearrangement joins TRBV4-1 to TRBJ1-3; D possibly corresponds to TRBD1 (6 bases). The CDR3 consists of 15 residues. Germline CDR1 and CDR2: MGHRA and YSYEKL. V was trimmed by 4 bases and J by 5 bases, leaving 15 bases between them. The CDR3 sequence is CASSPPARGRNTIYF. The CDR3 DNA is TGCGCCAGCAGCCCCCCGGCGAGGGGGAGAAACACCATATATTTT.

The chain combines TRBV4-2 with TRBJ2-1; D may be TRBD2 (5 bases). V lost 2 bases and J lost 3, with 5 bases in between. CDR1 is LGHNA, CDR2 YNFKEQ, per germline. The CDR3 has 13 amino acids. Here the CDR3 DNA reads TGTGCCAGCAGCCAAACTAGCTACAATGAGCAGTTCTTC. It codes for CASSQTSYNEQFF.

This sequence joins TRBV5-4 and TRBJ2-1, with TRBD2 matching over 13 bases. This CDR3 has 18 residues. The germline gives CDR1 SGHNT, CDR2 YYREEE (reference sequence). The V gene end was trimmed by 2 bases and the J gene end by 4 bases; junction bases not matched to a gene: 9. The CDR3 bases are TGTGCCAGCAGCTTCGATGATGTACTAGCGGGGGGGTACAATGAGCAGTTCTTC. Encoded protein: CASSFDDVLAGGYNEQFF. Based on the CDR3 plus reference TRBV5-4 and TRBJ2-1, the full variable domain is ETGVTQSPTHLIKTRGQQVTLRCSSQSGHNTVSWYQQALGQGPQFIFQYYREEENGRGNFPPRFSGLQFPNYSSELNVNALELDDSALYLCASSFDDVLAGGYNEQFFGPGTRLTVL.

The chain employs TRBV9 and TRBJ2-3; D unclear. Deletions cut 0 bases from V and 4 bases from J, with 6 bases between. The germline CDR1 and CDR2 sequences are SGDLS and YYNGEE. CDR3 size: 13 residues. The CDR3 DNA reads as TGTGCCAGCAGCGTAGTAGATCCAGATACGCAGTATTTT. Amino acids: CASSVVDPDTQYF.

In the case of this clone: Different DNA sequences within this sample yield the same CDR3. This chain links TRBV18 with TRBJ2-7; the D is unclear. Germline loops: CDR1 KGHSH, CDR2 LQKENI. V was clipped by 1 base and J by 3 bases, with 4 bases between them. This CDR3 is built from 12 residues. The CDR3 DNA reads TGTGCCAGCTCACCACGAGGCTACGAGCAGTACTTC. Amino acid sequence: CASSPRGYEQYF.

The chain is built from TRBV6-1 and TRBJ2-3; 12 bases line up with TRBD2. CDR3 length: 16 residues. The trim removed 4 bases at V and 7 bases at J, leaving 9 bases unmatched. CDR1 and CDR2 (germline): MNHNS, SASEGT. CDR3 nucleotide sequence: TGTGCCAGCAGTGCGCATCTAGCGGGGGGGCCAAATACGCAGTATTTT. Its protein is CASSAHLAGGPNTQYF.

The chain combines TRBV30 with TRBJ1-2; TRBD1 matches 8 bases. CDR3 size: 13 residues. Per the germline V gene, CDR1 is GTSNPN and CDR2 is SVGIG (reference sequence). Trimming took 5 bases from V and 6 from J; bases not matched to a gene: 8. In DNA form, the CDR3 reads TGTGCCTGGCTGACAGGGGAAGTCGATGGCTACACCTTC. Translated, it gives CAWLTGEVDGYTF.

The chain has TRBV19 and TRBJ2-2; D not certain. The CDR3 runs to 15 residues. Between the trimmed V and J ends, which lost 2 bases and 0 bases, there was a span of 7 bases. Germline lookup yields CDR1 LNHDA and CDR2 SQIVND (reference sequence). The CDR3 loop reads CASSIMAPNTGELFF. In DNA form, the CDR3 reads TGTGCCAGTAGTATAATGGCCCCGAACACCGGGGAGCTGTTTTTT.